What follows are 11 T cell receptor beta chains derived from one specimen sequenced in a study of beta chain features in type 1 diabetes. Every bit of the isolated RNA underwent reverse transcription, so sequencing read expressed TCRB transcripts. The method was immunoSEQ multiplex PCR; TCRdb's version includes in-frame clones alone and lacks a portion of them. This table holds 360,000 or so clones, about 19% found once. Sequencing was performed on naive CD4+ T cells from blood. The receptor source for this set is a woman younger than 35 in good health.

CDR3 region: CASNSEGRLFF. CDR3 nucleotides: TGTGCCAGTAACTCCGAGGGCCGACTGTTCTTC. J is TRBJ2-1 and V is TRBV19; TRBD2 is a possible D gene (5 bases). V was shortened by 7 bases and J by 15 bases, with 16 bases between the two germline ends. This CDR3 spans 11 amino acids. CDR1 LNHDA and CDR2 SQIVND come from the germline V gene (reference sequence).

The CDR3 loop is CAWGDWRQGGNEQFF. Here the CDR3 DNA reads TGTGCCTGGGGGGATTGGAGACAAGGGGGAAATGAGCAGTTCTTC. The V call is TRBV30, the J call TRBJ2-1, with D possibly matching TRBD1 (6 bases). Germline lookup yields CDR1 GTSNPN and CDR2 SVGIG (reference sequence). This CDR3 has 15 amino acids. V was trimmed by 5 bases and J by 7 bases, leaving 21 bases between them.

This clone showed up just a few times. The chain is built from TRBV19 and TRBJ2-3, with D possibly being TRBD1 (5 bases). This CDR3 is 13 amino acids long. Trimming stripped 4 bases from V and 6 bases from J, with 11 bases between. The germline V gene has CDR1 LNHDA and CDR2 SQIVND (reference sequence). The CDR3 DNA follows: TGTGCCAGTAGTACCCAGGGAAGCGATACGCAGTATTTT. Encoded protein: CASSTQGSDTQYF.

This clone was counted between two and nine times. The chain joins TRBV19 to TRBJ2-5; D may be TRBD1 (6 bases). Trimming pared 4 bases from V and 1 base from J, leaving 10 bases between. The CDR3 consists of 14 residues. CDR1 and CDR2 from the germline V gene are LNHDA and SQIVND (reference sequence). In DNA, the CDR3 is TGTGCCAGTAGTAGACAGGCCCTCCAAGAGACCCAGTACTTC. Protein: CASSRQALQETQYF.

The V call is TRBV6-5, the J call TRBJ1-2; a possible D gene is TRBD1 (5 bases). The CDR3 has 16 residues. Germline V CDR1 and CDR2: MNHEY, SVGAGI. V was pared by 2 bases and J by 4 bases, with 17 bases between. The CDR3 spells CASSYDKKGSFYGYTF. CDR3 bases: TGTGCCAGCAGTTACGATAAGAAGGGGTCGTTCTATGGCTACACCTTC.

The chain employs TRBV6-5 and TRBJ2-2, with 8 bases fitting TRBD2. The ends lost 11 bases at V and 4 bases at J; junction bases unmatched: 12. There are 15 residues in the CDR3. The germline CDR1 and CDR2 sequences are MNHEY and SVGAGI. CDR3 loop: CAVHSGSGGTGELFF. The CDR3 DNA follows: TGTGCCGTACACAGCGGGAGCGGGGGCACCGGGGAGCTGTTTTTT.

The rearrangement links TRBV12-5 to TRBJ2-1; 10 bases align to TRBD2. V lost 1 base to trimming and J lost 5 bases; unmatched junction nucleotides: 8. Germline V gene sequence: CDR1 LGHNT, CDR2 FRNRAP. The CDR3 is 17 amino acids. CDR3 protein: CASGLGTGTSANNEQFF. The CDR3 coding sequence is TGTGCTAGTGGTTTGGGGACCGGGACTAGCGCAAACAATGAGCAGTTCTTC.

This clone occurred a few times. The chain is built from TRBV6-6 and TRBJ2-5; weak D call: TRBD1 (6 bases). Germline CDR1 reads MNHNY; CDR2 reads SVGAGI (reference sequence). This CDR3 is 15 amino acids long. V lost 0 bases to trimming and J lost 1 base, with 9 bases between them. The CDR3 coding sequence is TGTGCCAGCAGTTACTCTGGACAGCTCCAAGAGACCCAGTACTTC. Its protein is CASSYSGQLQETQYF.

The rearrangement joins TRBV5-6 to TRBJ1-5, with D unclear. Trimming removed 2 bases at V and 6 bases at J, with 6 bases between. CDR1 is SGHDT, CDR2 YYEEEE, per germline. The CDR3 consists of 12 residues. CDR3 in amino acids: CASSFPGQPQHF. The CDR3, as DNA: TGTGCCAGCAGCTTCCCGGGTCAGCCCCAGCATTTT.

This clone was observed a few times. V and J are TRBV15 and TRBJ1-2; the D is unclear. In germline, CDR1 is LNHNV, CDR2 YYDKDF (reference sequence). The CDR3 totals 14 residues. Trimming took 1 base from V and 0 from J, leaving 6 bases between them. Written as DNA, the CDR3 is TGTGCCACCAGCAGAGTATCAGCTAACTATGGCTACACCTTC. Translation: CATSRVSANYGYTF.

The chain joins TRBV30 to TRBJ1-2; 7 positions agree with TRBD1. V shed 1 base and J 1 base; nucleotides not matched to a gene: 3. This CDR3 has 14 amino acids. Germline loops: CDR1 GTSNPN, CDR2 SVGIG (reference sequence). In nucleotides, the CDR3 is TGTGCCTGGAGTGATACAGGGGATAACTATGGCTACACCTTC. Amino acids: CAWSDTGDNYGYTF.